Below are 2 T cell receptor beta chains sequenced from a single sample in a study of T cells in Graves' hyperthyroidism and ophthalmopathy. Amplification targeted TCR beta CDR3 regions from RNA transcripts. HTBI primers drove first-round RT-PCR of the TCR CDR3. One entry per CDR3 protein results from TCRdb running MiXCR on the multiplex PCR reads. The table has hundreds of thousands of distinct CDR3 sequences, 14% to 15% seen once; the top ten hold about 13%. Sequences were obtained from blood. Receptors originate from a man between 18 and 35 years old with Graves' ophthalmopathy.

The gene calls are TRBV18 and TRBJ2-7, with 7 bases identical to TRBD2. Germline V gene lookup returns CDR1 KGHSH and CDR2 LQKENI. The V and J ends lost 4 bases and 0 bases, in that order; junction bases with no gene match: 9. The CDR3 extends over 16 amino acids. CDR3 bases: TGTGCCAGCTCACGGTCCGTCGGGGAGGGCTCCTACGAGCAGTACTTC. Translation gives CASSRSVGEGSYEQYF.

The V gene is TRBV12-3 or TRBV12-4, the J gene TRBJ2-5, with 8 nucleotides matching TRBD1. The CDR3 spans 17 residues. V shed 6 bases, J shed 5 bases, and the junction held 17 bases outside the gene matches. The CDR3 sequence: CASSRLLDRAGGETQYF. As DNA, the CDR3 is TGTGCCAGCAGCCGACTCCTGGACAGGGCCGGAGGGGAGACCCAGTACTTC.